The entry below gives a single T cell receptor (beta chain) sequence along with its context. Its cognate antigen is unknown. This record comes from a study of beta chain features in type 1 diabetes. Across the study: Healthy donors resembled patients in age, gender and cell yields.

The study reverse transcribed the entire isolated RNA, so it sequenced expressed TCRB transcripts. Produced via immunoSEQ multiplex PCR; TCRdb's table is partial and in-frame only. This table holds 200,000 to 300,000 clones, around 14% found once. Findings and limits, study-wide: Whether TCRB rearrangement is influenced by HLA type was left unresolved in this analysis. Moderately but significantly shorter TCRB CDR3s were found in Type 1 diabetes patients in all four CD4+ subsets.

The authors sorted CD4+ naive, central memory, regulatory and stem cell-like memory cells via CD45RO/CCR7/CD25/CD127/CD95/CD27. V was trimmed by 2 bases and J by 4 bases, leaving 11 bases between them. Germline CDR1 reads MNHEY; CDR2 reads SVGAGI. The CDR3 has 14 residues. J is TRBJ1-1 and V is TRBV6-5; D possibly corresponds to TRBD1 (5 bases). The sample taken for sequencing was naive CD4+ T cells from blood. The receptor comes from a man aged 25 to 45 with type 1 diabetes. The CDR3 nucleotides are TGTGCCAGCAGTTACGGGGGGATGGGCACTGAAGCTTTCTTT. This gives the protein CASSYGGMGTEAFF.